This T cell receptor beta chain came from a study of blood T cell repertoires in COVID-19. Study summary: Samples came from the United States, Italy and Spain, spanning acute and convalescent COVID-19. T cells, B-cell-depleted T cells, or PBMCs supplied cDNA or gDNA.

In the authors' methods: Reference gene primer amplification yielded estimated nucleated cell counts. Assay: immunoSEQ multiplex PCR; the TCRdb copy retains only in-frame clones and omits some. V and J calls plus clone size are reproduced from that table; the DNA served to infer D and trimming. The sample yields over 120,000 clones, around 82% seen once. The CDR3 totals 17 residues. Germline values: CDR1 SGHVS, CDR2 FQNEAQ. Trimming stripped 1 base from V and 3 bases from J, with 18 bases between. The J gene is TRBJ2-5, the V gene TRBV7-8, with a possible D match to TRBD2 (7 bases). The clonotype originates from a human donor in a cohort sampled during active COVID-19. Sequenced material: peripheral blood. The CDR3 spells CASSLEFSGGVKETQYF. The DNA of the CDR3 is TGTGCCAGCAGCTTAGAGTTTTCGGGGGGCGTTAAAGAGACCCAGTACTTC.